This T cell receptor (beta chain) was recovered during a study of T cell repertoires in cytomegalovirus infection (dated by TCRdb to about 2019). In terms of the full investigation: The peptide stimulations were aimed at well-studied HLA-B-restricted epitopes as well as recently identified HLA-C-restricted CMV epitopes, whose presentation resists viral immunomodulation. Donor HLA type was relevant to the analysis, as public TCR beta signatures indicated carriage of CMV infection together with the matching HLA type.

Overall study outcomes, separate from this receptor: The ex vivo response was dominated by HLA-C-restricted CMV-specific TCR beta clonotypes, which also provided the single most frequent clonotype in two of eight donors. Carriers of CMV infection plus the relevant HLA type were discriminated by the cumulative frequency of public TCR beta family members in the study cohort and in an independent roughly 400-donor cohort.

This clonotype was counted a few times. The antigen this receptor binds is unknown. The record has no base qualities; no much larger clone is one base away. These reads were obtained on an Illumina HiSeq 1500. The public reads were reprocessed in TCRdb via fastp at Q25 and MiXCR, keeping in-frame beta chains. When rows share a CDR3 protein, they turn into one entry using the most common DNA and genes. A total of 650,000 to 850,000 distinct CDR3 sequences appear in this sample, about 28% of them only once. Around 14% of the sample goes to the ten largest clones. This sample's treatment or condition label indicates: in vitro stimulation with specific CMV peptide epitopes to enrich CMV-specific T cells. Cut back by 0 bases and 4 bases, the V and J ends lie 18 bases apart. The germline V gene (reference sequence) specifies DFQATT as CDR1 and SNEGSKA as CDR2. From the cysteine up to the phenylalanine, the CDR3 has a length of 16 residues. Solely the CDR3 DNA is kept, with 48 bases framed from the first base.

The source was cultured CD8+ T cells from PBMCs, collected from culture after CMV antigen stimulation. This TCR was sampled from a human donor in good health (CMV status not recorded). Some clones in this sample may be carry-over from other donors' samples. The chain links TRBV20-1 with TRBJ1-1; D gene: possibly TRBD1, on 5 matching bases. The CDR3 protein sequence reads: CSARDYQGLSGTEAFF. In nucleotide form, the sequence is TGCAGTGCTAGAGATTACCAGGGCTTATCTGGCACTGAAGCTTTCTTT.